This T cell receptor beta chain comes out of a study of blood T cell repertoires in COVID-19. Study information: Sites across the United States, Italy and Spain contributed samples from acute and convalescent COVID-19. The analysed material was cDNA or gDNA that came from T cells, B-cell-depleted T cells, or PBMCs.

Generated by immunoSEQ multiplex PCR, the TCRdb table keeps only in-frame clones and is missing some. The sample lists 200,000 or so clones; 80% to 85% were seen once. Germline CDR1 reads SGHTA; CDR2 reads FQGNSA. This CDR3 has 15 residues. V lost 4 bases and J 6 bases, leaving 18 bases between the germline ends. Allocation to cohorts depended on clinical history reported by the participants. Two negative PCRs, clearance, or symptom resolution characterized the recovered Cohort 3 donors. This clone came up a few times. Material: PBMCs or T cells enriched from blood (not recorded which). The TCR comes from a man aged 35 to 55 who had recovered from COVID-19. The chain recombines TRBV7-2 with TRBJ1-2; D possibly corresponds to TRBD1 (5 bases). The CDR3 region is CASSSRTSPTDGYTF. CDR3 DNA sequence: TGTGCCAGCAGCTCAAGGACATCCCCAACTGATGGCTACACCTTC.